What follows is one T cell receptor (beta chain) and its context. The antigen is unknown. Using immunoSEQ multiplex PCR, the repertoire was profiled, and TCRdb retains in-frame clones only, with some absent. Here the sample spans about 70,000 clones, roughly 84% being singletons. This sample was taken from a study of T cell responses to AZD1222 COVID-19 vaccine. The CDR3 is made up of 15 amino acids. V lost 0 bases and J lost 5; bases outside the gene matches: 4. Germline CDR1 reads MNHEY; CDR2 reads SMNVEV (reference sequence). Study-wide points: Donor demographics were predominantly white British with a female majority; clonal diversity may be underestimated. The study identified only a handful of AZD1222 recipients as seropositive at baseline.

The V gene is TRBV27, the J gene TRBJ2-7, with 10 bases lining up with TRBD1. The sample here was peripheral blood, taken on day 0 of AZD1222 vaccination. The sequence came from an adult in good health. The DNA for the CDR3 is TGTGCCAGCAGTTTATCCCGGGACAGGGGCCACGAGCAGTACTTC. Translated: CASSLSRDRGHEQYF.